The next 2 T cell receptor beta chains were all read from a single sample in a study of T-cell memory formation after mild COVID-19. TCRdb ran MiXCR on the 5' RACE reads and lists one entry per CDR3 protein. The sample has 250,000 to 350,000 distinct CDR3 sequences; more than 13% are singletons. Sequencing input: PBMCs or a T cell subset sorted from them (not recorded which). The receptors derive from a man aged 18 to 35 who had mild COVID-19 (a few samples of this study predate the infection). Cell type and time point are not known.

The gene calls are TRBV6-5 and TRBJ1-2; tentatively, D is TRBD1 (5 bases). The CDR3 runs to 13 residues. CDR1 MNHEY and CDR2 SVGAGI come from the germline V gene. V lost 9 bases and J 6 bases, leaving 17 bases between the germline ends. The CDR3 bases are TGTGCCAGTTCCACCGGAGGGGTCGATGGCTACACCTTC. Protein product: CASSTGGVDGYTF.

As concerns this clonotype: One junction end disagrees with the germline gene, perhaps due to a read error. The chain carries TRBV5-1 and TRBJ2-1; 9 nucleotides align to TRBD2. The CDR3 extends over 15 amino acids. Per germline, CDR1 SGHRS and CDR2 YFSETQ. The CDR3 protein is CASSLFLAGNNEQLF. In DNA, the CDR3 is TGCGCCAGCAGCTTGTTCCTAGCGGGGAACAATGAGCAGCTCTTC. Complete variable domain (other parts from reference TRBV5-1 and TRBJ2-1): KAGVTQTPRYLIKTRGQQVTLSCSPISGHRSVSWYQQTPGQGLQFLFEYFSETQRNKGNFPGRFSGRQFSNSRSEMNVSTLELGDSALYLCASSLFLAGNNEQLFGPGTRLTVL.